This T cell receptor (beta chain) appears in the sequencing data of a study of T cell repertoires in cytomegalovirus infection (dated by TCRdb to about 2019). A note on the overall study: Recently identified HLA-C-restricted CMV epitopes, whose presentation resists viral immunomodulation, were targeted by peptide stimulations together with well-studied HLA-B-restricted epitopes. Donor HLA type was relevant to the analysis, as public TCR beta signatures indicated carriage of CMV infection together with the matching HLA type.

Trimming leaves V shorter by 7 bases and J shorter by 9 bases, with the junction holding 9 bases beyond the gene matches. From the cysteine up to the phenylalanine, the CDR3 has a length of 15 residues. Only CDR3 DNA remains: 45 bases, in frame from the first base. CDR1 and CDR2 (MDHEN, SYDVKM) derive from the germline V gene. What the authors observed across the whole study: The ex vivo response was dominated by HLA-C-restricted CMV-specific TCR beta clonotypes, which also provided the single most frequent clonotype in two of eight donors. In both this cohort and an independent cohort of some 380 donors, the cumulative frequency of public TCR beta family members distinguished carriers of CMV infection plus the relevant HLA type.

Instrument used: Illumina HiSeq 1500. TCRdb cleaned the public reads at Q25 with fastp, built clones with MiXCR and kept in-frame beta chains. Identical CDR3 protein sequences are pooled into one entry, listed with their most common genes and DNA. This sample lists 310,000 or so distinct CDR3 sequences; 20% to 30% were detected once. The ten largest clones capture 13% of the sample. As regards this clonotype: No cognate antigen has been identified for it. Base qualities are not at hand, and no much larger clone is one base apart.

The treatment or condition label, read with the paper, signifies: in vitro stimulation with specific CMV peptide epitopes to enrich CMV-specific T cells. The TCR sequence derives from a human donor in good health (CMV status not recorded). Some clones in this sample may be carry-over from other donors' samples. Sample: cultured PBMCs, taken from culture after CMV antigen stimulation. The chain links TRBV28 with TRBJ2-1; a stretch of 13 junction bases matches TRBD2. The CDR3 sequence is CASTPGTSGNSEQFF. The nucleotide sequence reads TGTGCCAGCACCCCCGGGACTAGCGGGAATAGTGAGCAGTTCTTC.